This TCR beta chain was recorded in a study of CD8 T cells in ankylosing spondylitis. General study findings and limits: Seemingly characteristic of ankylosing spondylitis blood was a TCR beta motif consisting of eight highly homologous variants. The study looked at matched synovial fluid samples from ankylosing spondylitis patients. Disease-linked clones were reported to be significantly enriched there. Before this, some motif variants had been reported in reactive arthritis synovial fluid and blood.

This clonotype was observed many times. No antigen is known for it. TCR beta libraries were made by quantitative 5'-RACE with molecular barcodes. TCRdb fed the 5' RACE reads into MiXCR, producing one record per CDR3 protein. Of approximately 540,000 distinct CDR3 sequences detected, roughly 12% appear once; the ten largest clones hold about 6.5%. V was shortened by 6 bases and J by 3 bases, with 9 bases between the two germline ends. The germline gives CDR1 ENHRY, CDR2 SYGVKD. This CDR3 comprises 13 residues. This clonotype originated in a male donor with ankylosing spondylitis. J is TRBJ1-5 and V is TRBV10-3, with a possible D match to TRBD1 (5 bases). Source material: blood, either unsorted or a sorted T cell fraction (not recorded which). CDR3: CAIRKGNNQPQHF. CDR3 coding DNA: TGTGCCATCAGGAAGGGGAACAATCAGCCCCAGCATTTT.